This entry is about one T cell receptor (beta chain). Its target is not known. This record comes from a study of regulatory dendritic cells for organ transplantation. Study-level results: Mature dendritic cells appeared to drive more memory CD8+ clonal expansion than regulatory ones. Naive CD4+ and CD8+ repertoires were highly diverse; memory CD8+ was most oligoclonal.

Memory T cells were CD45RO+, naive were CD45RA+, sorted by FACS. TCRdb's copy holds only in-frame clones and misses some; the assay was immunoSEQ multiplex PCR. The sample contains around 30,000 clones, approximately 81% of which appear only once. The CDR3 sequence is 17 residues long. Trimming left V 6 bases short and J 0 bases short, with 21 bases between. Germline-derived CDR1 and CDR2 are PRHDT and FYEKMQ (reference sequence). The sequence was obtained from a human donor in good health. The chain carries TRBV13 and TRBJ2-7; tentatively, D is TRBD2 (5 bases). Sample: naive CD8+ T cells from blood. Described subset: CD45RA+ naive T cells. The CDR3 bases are TGTGCCAGCAGTCCTTACCCCTCCGGGGTGAGCTCCTACGAGCAGTACTTC. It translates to CASSPYPSGVSSYEQYF.